The 8 T cell receptor beta chains below were found in one sample sequenced in a study of blood T cell repertoires in COVID-19. Sequenced by immunoSEQ multiplex PCR; TCRdb stores in-frame clones only, minus some. The repertoire consists of around 300,000 clones, with roughly 86% occurring once and the leading ten covering approximately 2%. Specimen: PBMCs or T cells enriched from blood (not recorded which). Every receptor here comes from a woman aged 55-69 years who had recovered from COVID-19.

V gene TRBV12-3 or TRBV12-4 combines with J gene TRBJ2-7, with D tentatively TRBD2 (5 bases). The V gene lost 5 bases and the J gene lost 3 bases, with 11 bases spanning the gap. CDR3 length equals 13 residues. The CDR3 sequence: CASSPRADYEQYF. In DNA, the CDR3 is TGTGCCAGCAGTCCGCGGGCCGACTACGAGCAGTACTTC.

This chain uses TRBV19 with TRBJ1-5; 8 bases map to TRBD1. Losses at the gene ends were 11 bases for V and 0 bases for J; bases not matched to a gene: 9. From germline, CDR1 is LNHDA and CDR2 SQIVND (reference sequence). The length of the CDR3 is 15 residues. The CDR3 region has the DNA TGTGCCTCTCGAGGGACAGGCCATAGCAATCAGCCCCAGCATTTT. It codes for CASRGTGHSNQPQHF.

The genes are TRBV2 and TRBJ1-5; D gene unclear. The germline V gene encodes CDR1 SNHLY and CDR2 FYNNEI. The CDR3 is made up of 13 amino acids. V dropped 6 bases and J dropped 0 bases, with 6 bases sitting between them. The CDR3 DNA reads as TGTGCCAGCAGGGGCCTTAGCAATCAGCCCCAGCATTTT. It yields the protein CASRGLSNQPQHF.

The rearrangement links TRBV15 to TRBJ2-7; 9 bases are shared with TRBD1. CDR3 length: 15 amino acids. J gave up 4 bases and V 3 bases, and 7 bases lay outside the gene matches. Germline V gene data show CDR1 as LNHNV and CDR2 as YYDKDF (reference sequence). CDR3 protein: CATSRDRDRAYEQYF. The DNA for the CDR3 is TGTGCCACCAGCAGGGACCGGGACAGGGCGTACGAGCAGTACTTC.

As DNA, the CDR3 is TGTGCCAGCAGCGCGGAAACGGGGGGCTGGACTGAAGCTTTCTTT. This encodes CASSAETGGWTEAFF. The chain uses TRBV3-1 (or the pseudogene TRBV3-2) and TRBJ1-1; D perhaps matches TRBD1 (6 bases). Trimming shortened V by 5 bases and J by 5 bases, and 18 bases separated the two germline ends. Germline CDR1 is LGHDT and CDR2 is YNNKEL (reference sequence). CDR3 length: 15 amino acids.

This rearrangement joins TRBV27 to TRBJ1-3, with a weak D call TRBD1 (5 bases). V was cut by 6 bases and J by 1 base, with 10 bases left in between. From germline, CDR1 is MNHEY and CDR2 SMNVEV (reference sequence). The CDR3 is 14 residues long. The CDR3 here is CASSITGSGNTIYF. In nucleotides, the CDR3 is TGTGCCAGCAGCATTACAGGATCTGGAAACACCATATATTTT.

The rearrangement uses TRBV11-3 and TRBJ1-2; D is perhaps TRBD1 (5 bases). Trimming removed 0 bases from V and 3 bases from J, with 8 bases in between. The CDR3 runs to 14 residues. CDR1 and CDR2 from the germline V gene are SGHNT and YENEEA. This CDR3 reads CASSLDSTDYGYTF. The CDR3 DNA sequence: TGTGCCAGCAGCTTAGATTCGACAGACTATGGCTACACCTTC.

The chain joins TRBV5-5 to TRBJ1-5; 8 positions agree with TRBD1. Looked up from germline, CDR1 is SGHKS and CDR2 is YYEKEE (reference sequence). The CDR3 covers 18 residues. With 4 bases clipped from V and 0 bases from J, the junction kept 12 bases outside the gene matches. The chain's CDR3 is CASSGAGTGTYSNQPQHF. CDR3 DNA: TGTGCCAGCAGCGGAGCCGGGACAGGAACATATAGCAATCAGCCCCAGCATTTT.